Following are 13 T cell receptor beta chains from one sample sequenced in a study of T cell responses to AZD1222 COVID-19 vaccine. Profiled with immunoSEQ multiplex PCR; TCRdb holds only in-frame clones, not every one. The sample shows about 120,000 clones, approximately 90% of them seen only once. The specimen comprised peripheral blood, sampled 28 days after the second AZD1222 dose. The receptors derive from an adult who received the AZD1222 COVID-19 vaccine.

This chain links TRBV6-5 with TRBJ1-1, with D tentatively TRBD1 (5 bases). CDR1 and CDR2 from the germline V gene are MNHEY and SVGAGI. CDR3 length: 13 amino acids. The germline V and J ends were trimmed by 8 bases and 2 bases, with 12 bases remaining between them. CDR3 DNA: TGTGCCAGCGGAACAGGTACCAACACTGAAGCTTTCTTT. This codes for CASGTGTNTEAFF.

The chain couples TRBV27 to TRBJ2-1, with 8 bases aligning to TRBD1. The CDR3 covers 15 residues. V shed 2 bases, J shed 8 bases, and the junction held 8 bases outside the gene matches. Germline V gene sequence: CDR1 MNHEY, CDR2 SMNVEV (reference sequence). CDR3 nucleotides: TGTGCCAGCAGTTTAAACTCGGGCAGGGGGCATGAGCAGTTCTTC. It yields the protein CASSLNSGRGHEQFF.

The CDR3 loop reads CASSFGTGGYNSPLHF. Written as DNA, the CDR3 is TGTGCCAGCAGCTTCGGGACAGGGGGATATAATTCACCCCTCCACTTT. The chain links TRBV7-2 to TRBJ1-6, with TRBD1 matching over 11 bases. V lost 3 bases to trimming and J lost 4 bases; unmatched junction nucleotides: 2. The germline CDR1 and CDR2 sequences are SGHTA and FQGNSA. The CDR3 loop spans 16 amino acids.

The chain combines TRBV7-9 with TRBJ1-2, with 9 nucleotides matching TRBD1. The trim removed 5 bases at V and 6 bases at J, leaving 7 bases unmatched. Germline V gene sequence: CDR1 SEHNR, CDR2 FQNEAQ (reference sequence). CDR3 length equals 14 residues. Here the CDR3 DNA reads TGTGCCAGCAGCGAAGCGGGACAGGGAGATGGCTACACCTTC. Protein product: CASSEAGQGDGYTF.

The chain has TRBV19 and TRBJ2-1; 8 bases match TRBD1. V dropped 6 bases and J dropped 3; count of bases not matched to a gene: 7. Looked up from germline, CDR1 is LNHDA and CDR2 is SQIVND (reference sequence). This CDR3 contains 15 residues. As DNA, the CDR3 is TGTGCCAGTAGCCGGGGACAGGACCTCTACAATGAGCAGTTCTTC. Protein: CASSRGQDLYNEQFF.

The V and J genes are TRBV6-2 or TRBV6-3 and TRBJ2-4; no clear D. In germline, CDR1 is MNHEY, CDR2 SVGEGT. The CDR3 runs to 18 residues. V was shortened by 2 bases and J by 0 bases, with 17 bases between the two germline ends. CDR3 bases: TGTGCCAGCAGTTACCTCCTCCTGGAAGTTTTAGCCAAAAACATTCAGTACTTC. Amino acid sequence: CASSYLLLEVLAKNIQYF.

V gene TRBV27 combines with J gene TRBJ1-1; D ambiguous. V lost 2 bases, J lost 5 bases, and 9 bases lay in between. This CDR3 is built from 13 residues. Germline CDR1 reads MNHEY; CDR2 reads SMNVEV (reference sequence). The CDR3: CASSLIDRTEAFF. The CDR3 DNA reads TGTGCCAGCAGTTTAATTGACCGAACTGAAGCTTTCTTT.

V gene TRBV29-1 combines with J gene TRBJ1-3; D uncertain. Germline V gene sequence: CDR1 SQVTM, CDR2 ANQGSEA. With 1 base removed from V and 7 bases from J, the gap between germline ends came to 14 bases. This CDR3 comprises 14 residues. The CDR3 region is CSVEAQAMGNTIYF. In DNA form, the CDR3 reads TGCAGCGTTGAAGCTCAGGCGATGGGGAACACCATATATTTT.

This chain joins TRBV5-4 and TRBJ1-1, with a possible D match to TRBD1 (5 bases). CDR1 is SGHNT and CDR2 is YYREEE in the germline V gene (reference sequence). The CDR3 length is 14 residues. V was pared by 0 bases and J by 6 bases, with 12 bases between. The CDR3 sequence: CASSLERGWAEAFF. CDR3 DNA sequence: TGTGCCAGCAGCTTGGAAAGGGGCTGGGCTGAAGCTTTCTTT.

This chain uses TRBV5-4 with TRBJ1-2; 7 nucleotides agree with TRBD1. The trim removed 4 bases at V and 2 bases at J, leaving 11 bases unmatched. From germline, CDR1 is SGHNT and CDR2 YYREEE (reference sequence). The CDR3 is 16 amino acids. CDR3 bases: TGTGCCAGCAGCACAGCGACAGGGCGGTCGAACTATGGCTACACCTTC. Amino acids: CASSTATGRSNYGYTF.

The chain has TRBV15 and TRBJ2-7; D might be TRBD1 or TRBD2, each matching 5 bases. CDR3 size: 13 residues. Germline values: CDR1 LNHNV, CDR2 YYDKDF (reference sequence). The V end lost 8 bases, the J end lost 5 bases, and 16 bases lay between the germline ends. Here the CDR3 reads CATSWGLSNEQYF. DNA for the CDR3: TGTGCCACCTCCTGGGGGTTATCGAACGAGCAGTACTTC. Supplemented by reference TRBV15 and TRBJ2-7, the full variable domain reads DAMVIQNPRYQVTQFGKPVTLSCSQTLNHNVMYWYQQKSSQAPKLLFHYYDKDFNNEADTPDNFQSRRPNTSFCFLDIRSPGLGDTAMYLCATSWGLSNEQYFGPGTRLTVT.

V usage is TRBV3-1 (or the pseudogene TRBV3-2) and J usage is TRBJ2-1; 8 bases align to TRBD2. Trimming at V came to 10 bases and at J to 6 bases, leaving 17 bases not matched to a gene. This CDR3 is 16 amino acids long. The germline V gene has CDR1 LGHDT and CDR2 YNNKEL (reference sequence). The CDR3 loop is CATLDLGGGRSNEQFF. CDR3 DNA: TGTGCCACCCTAGACCTAGGCGGGGGGCGTTCCAATGAGCAGTTCTTC.

CDR3 amino acids: CSADRGRGGYTF. The CDR3, as DNA: TGCAGCGCCGACAGGGGGCGCGGTGGCTACACCTTC. This chain joins TRBV29-1 and TRBJ1-2; 10 bases are shared with TRBD1. Germline-derived CDR1 and CDR2 are SQVTM and ANQGSEA. This CDR3 has 12 amino acids. After removal of 7 bases from V and 7 bases from J, the junction contained 6 bases not matched to a gene.